A single T cell receptor (beta chain) is shown here with its context. The data were taken from a study of T cell changes during pregnancy in multiple sclerosis. The germline gives CDR1 LGHNA, CDR2 YSLEER. The J segment lost 9 bases and the V segment lost 1 base, leaving 3 bases of the junction unmatched. The CDR3 has 13 amino acids. Clones were sequenced by immunoSEQ multiplex PCR, and TCRdb holds only the in-frame ones, with some missing. The data hold more than 40,000 clones, with 90% to 95% observed a single time. The starting material was CD4+ T cells from peripheral blood mononuclear cells, obtained in the second trimester of pregnancy. This sequence joins TRBV4-3 and TRBJ1-5, with 7 nucleotides matching TRBD1. The sequence was collected from a female donor with multiple sclerosis, enrolled in a pregnancy study. The CDR3 DNA reads as TGCGCCAGCAGCCAAGGACAGGGTTGGCCCCAGCATTTT. It codes for CASSQGQGWPQHF.